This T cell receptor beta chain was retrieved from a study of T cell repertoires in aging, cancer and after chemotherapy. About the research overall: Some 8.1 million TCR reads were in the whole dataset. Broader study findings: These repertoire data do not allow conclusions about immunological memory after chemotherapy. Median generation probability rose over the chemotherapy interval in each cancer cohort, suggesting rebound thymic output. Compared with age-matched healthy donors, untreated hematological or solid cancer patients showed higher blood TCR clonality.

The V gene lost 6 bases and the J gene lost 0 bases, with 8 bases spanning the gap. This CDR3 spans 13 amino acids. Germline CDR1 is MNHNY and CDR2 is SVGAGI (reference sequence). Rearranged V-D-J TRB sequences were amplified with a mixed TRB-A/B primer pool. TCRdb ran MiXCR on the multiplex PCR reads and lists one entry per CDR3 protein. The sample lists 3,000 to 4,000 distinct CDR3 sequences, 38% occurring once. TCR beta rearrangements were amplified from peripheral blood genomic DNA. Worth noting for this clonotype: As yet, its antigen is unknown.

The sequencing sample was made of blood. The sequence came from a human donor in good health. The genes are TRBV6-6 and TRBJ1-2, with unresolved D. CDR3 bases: TGTGCCAGCAGCCCTGGTACTAACTATGGCTACACCTTC. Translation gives CASSPGTNYGYTF.